The 16 T cell receptor beta chains below come from one sample, sequenced in a study of control samples from healthy donors and cancer patients. Assay: immunoSEQ multiplex PCR; the TCRdb copy retains only in-frame clones and omits some. The sample consists of about 120,000 clones, approximately 90% of them appearing once. The sequenced sample consisted of PBMCs. All receptors come from a woman aged 45-60 years with colorectal cancer.

With respect to this clone: An end of the junction differs from the germline gene, which may be a read error. The V call is TRBV11-1, the J call TRBJ2-3; 13 positions match TRBD2. CDR3 length: 14 amino acids. From germline, CDR1 is SGHAT and CDR2 FQDESV (reference sequence). Written as DNA, the CDR3 is TGTGCCAGCAGCTTAGGGGGACTAGCGGGACCCGTGGGATTT. Protein sequence: CASSLGGLAGPVGF.

The rearrangement links TRBV7-9 to TRBJ2-2, with D perhaps matching TRBD2 (5 bases). Germline V CDR1 and CDR2: SEHNR, FQNEAQ (reference sequence). This CDR3 has 13 amino acids. Trimming cost V 3 bases and J 7 bases, with 9 bases left between them. The CDR3 here is CASSLAGGGELFF. The CDR3 nucleotides are TGTGCCAGCAGCTTGGCCGGAGGCGGGGAGCTGTTTTTT. Full variable domain (outside the CDR3, taken from reference TRBV7-9 and TRBJ2-2): DTGVSQNPRHKITKRGQNVTFRCDPISEHNRLYWYRQTLGQGPEFLTYFQNEAQLEKSRLLSDRFSAERPKGSFSTLEIQRTEQGDSAMYLCASSLAGGGELFFGEGSRLTVL.

The V gene is TRBV5-5, the J gene TRBJ2-2, with 12 bases aligning to TRBD2. There are 16 residues in the CDR3. From germline, CDR1 is SGHKS and CDR2 YYEKEE (reference sequence). Trimming took 2 bases from V and 8 from J; bases not matched to a gene: 7. DNA of the CDR3: TGTGCCAGCAGCTTCGGACTAGCGGGGCGGGCGGGGGAGCTGTTTTTT. Protein product: CASSFGLAGRAGELFF.

This sequence joins TRBV2 and TRBJ1-2; TRBD1 is a possible D gene (5 bases). Germline CDR1 and CDR2: SNHLY and FYNNEI. The CDR3 has 13 amino acids. V lost 10 bases and J lost 8, with 20 bases in between. CDR3 in amino acids: CATRRDVPAGYTF. DNA of the CDR3: TGTGCCACCCGGCGGGACGTTCCCGCCGGCTACACCTTC.

The chain combines TRBV29-1 with TRBJ1-2; TRBD1 aligns across 8 bases. V was clipped by 7 bases and J by 5 bases; unmatched bases: 6. This CDR3 has 12 residues. Germline V gene lookup returns CDR1 SQVTM and CDR2 ANQGSEA. CDR3 region: CSGRTGQYGYTF. The CDR3 DNA reads as TGCAGCGGACGGACAGGGCAGTATGGCTACACCTTC.

This sequence joins TRBV28 and TRBJ2-1; 10 bases are a match to TRBD2. Per the germline V gene, CDR1 is MDHEN and CDR2 is SYDVKM. V was pared by 6 bases and J by 3 bases, with 5 bases of the junction left unmatched. The CDR3 totals 15 residues. Here the CDR3 DNA reads TGTGCCAGCAGGGGAGCGGGGGGGTACTACAATGAGCAGTTCTTC. This translates into CASRGAGGYYNEQFF.

J is TRBJ1-4 and V is TRBV30; maybe TRBD1 (5 bases). Trimming stripped 0 bases from V and 9 bases from J, with 17 bases between. CDR1 and CDR2 from the germline V gene are GTSNPN and SVGIG (reference sequence). The CDR3 covers 15 residues. The CDR3 DNA follows: TGTGCCTGGAGTGTACAGGCAGGGAGGTTGAAAAAACTGTTTTTT. It codes for CAWSVQAGRLKKLFF.

This chain joins TRBV27 and TRBJ1-2; D unclear. Trimming cost V 2 bases and J 6 bases, with 16 bases left between them. This CDR3 is 15 amino acids long. Germline V gives CDR1 MNHEY, CDR2 SMNVEV (reference sequence). As DNA, the CDR3 is TGTGCCAGCAGTTTAAGGTCAGCCCCCTTTCATGGCTACACCTTC. Amino acid sequence: CASSLRSAPFHGYTF.

The rearrangement joins TRBV5-5 to TRBJ1-1, with unresolved D. Trimming left V 0 bases short and J 7 bases short, with 7 bases between. CDR1 is SGHKS, CDR2 YYEKEE, per germline (reference sequence). The CDR3 spans 12 residues. DNA for the CDR3: TGTGCCAGCAGCTTGGGTGCTCATGAAGCTTTCTTT. Translation gives CASSLGAHEAFF.

V is TRBV6-4 and J is TRBJ1-2; D gene ambiguous. In germline, CDR1 is MRHNA, CDR2 SNTAGT. The CDR3 totals 15 residues. The V and J ends lost 7 bases and 8 bases respectively, with 23 bases between them. The CDR3 DNA sequence: TGTGCCAGCAAATCGACCCTGCATGGCTTCGGGGGCTACACCTTC. This translates into CASKSTLHGFGGYTF.

CDR3: CASSLRGQGAGGYTF. For the CDR3, the DNA is TGTGCCAGCAGCTTACGGGGACAGGGGGCTGGTGGCTACACCTTC. V gene TRBV7-2 combines with J gene TRBJ1-2; TRBD1 matches at 12 bases. Germline CDR1 reads SGHTA; CDR2 reads FQGNSA. This CDR3 has 15 amino acids. Trimming removed 2 bases from V and 7 bases from J; junction bases left unmatched: 5.

This clone was recorded once. The chain joins TRBV18 to TRBJ2-5; 7 bases line up with TRBD1. V lost 2 bases and J lost 6; bases outside the gene matches: 9. Germline V gene data show CDR1 as KGHSH and CDR2 as LQKENI. The CDR3 is made up of 15 amino acids. The CDR3 region has the DNA TGTGCCAGCTCACCAGTTACGGCAGGGGGTAAGACCCAGTACTTC. It yields the protein CASSPVTAGGKTQYF.

The rearrangement links TRBV5-1 to TRBJ2-4; 8 bases match TRBD1. The germline gives CDR1 SGHRS, CDR2 YFSETQ. The CDR3 runs to 15 residues. The trim removed 4 bases at V and 9 bases at J, leaving 12 bases unmatched. The CDR3 DNA reads as TGCGCCAGCAGCCCGCTGGACAGGGACGGCGCCATTCAGTACTTC. Protein product: CASSPLDRDGAIQYF.

The chain uses TRBV3-1 (or the pseudogene TRBV3-2) and TRBJ1-3; possibly TRBD1 for D (6 bases). Germline CDR1 LGHDT, CDR2 YNNKEL (reference sequence). The germline V and J ends were trimmed by 0 bases and 5 bases, with 11 bases remaining between them. There are 15 residues in the CDR3. CDR3 sequence reads: CASSQEGGGRNTIYF. CDR3 nucleotides: TGTGCCAGCAGCCAAGAAGGAGGGGGTCGAAACACCATATATTTT.

This sequence joins TRBV11-2 and TRBJ2-7; D gene unclear. The CDR3 is made up of 14 amino acids. The V gene's germline CDR1 is SGHAT and CDR2 FQNNGV. Trimming cost V 0 bases and J 9 bases, with 15 bases left between them. CDR3 coding DNA: TGTGCCAGCAGCTTAGACCGGACCCTGGTTGGGCAGTACTTC. Protein product: CASSLDRTLVGQYF. Supplemented by reference TRBV11-2 and TRBJ2-7, the full variable domain reads EAGVAQSPRYKIIEKRQSVAFWCNPISGHATLYWYQQILGQGPKLLIQFQNNGVVDDSQLPKDRFSAERLKGVDSTLKIQPAKLEDSAVYLCASSLDRTLVGQYFGPGTRLTVT.

DNA of the CDR3: TGTGCCAGCAGCCTCTCGGAAGGGGGGACCCAGTACTTC. Its translation: CASSLSEGGTQYF. This chain uses TRBV3-1 (or the pseudogene TRBV3-2) with TRBJ2-5, with D perhaps TRBD1 (6 bases). Trimming removed 4 bases from V and 7 bases from J, with 13 bases in between. This CDR3 is 13 amino acids long. The germline gives CDR1 LGHDT, CDR2 YNNKEL (reference sequence).